This T cell receptor beta chain emerged from a study of blood T cell repertoires in COVID-19. This clone was observed a few times. Profiled with immunoSEQ multiplex PCR; TCRdb holds only in-frame clones, not every one. This sample has roughly 260,000 clones; around nine tenths occur once, and the top ten carry over 9%. Sequencing used peripheral blood. The receptor was isolated from a young woman with COVID-19, enrolled during active disease.

In DNA form, the CDR3 reads TGTGCCAGCAGCCAAGAACAAACTAGCGGGAGCTACGAGCAGTACTTC. This gives the protein CASSQEQTSGSYEQYF. The rearrangement links TRBV4-2 to TRBJ2-7, with 11 bases matching TRBD2. There are 16 residues in the CDR3. Germline CDR1 is LGHNA and CDR2 is YNFKEQ. V shed 0 bases, J shed 3 bases, and the junction held 4 bases outside the gene matches.